These 19 T cell receptor beta chains share one sample of origin, sequenced in a study of T cell responses to AZD1222 COVID-19 vaccine. Some clones are missing from TCRdb's copy, which holds only in-frame ones; the method was immunoSEQ multiplex PCR. This sample has about 180,000 clones, with approximately 94% found just once. The specimen was peripheral blood, collected 28 days after the second AZD1222 dose. All receptors derive from an adult who received the AZD1222 COVID-19 vaccine.

The chain joins TRBV29-1 to TRBJ2-1; no definite D call. The CDR3 sequence is 14 residues long. Trimming removed 5 bases from V and 2 bases from J, with 13 bases in between. Germline V CDR1 and CDR2: SQVTM, ANQGSEA. As DNA, the CDR3 is TGCAGCGTTAACGACGCATGGGCCTACAATGAGCAGTTCTTC. It codes for CSVNDAWAYNEQFF.

The chain employs TRBV7-9 and TRBJ1-3, with TRBD1 matching over 11 bases. With 1 base clipped from V and 4 bases from J, the junction kept 0 bases outside the gene matches. The CDR3 has 15 amino acids. The germline V gene has CDR1 SEHNR and CDR2 FQNEAQ (reference sequence). The CDR3 nucleotides read TGTGCCAGCAGCTTAGGGACAGGGGGCGGAAACACCATATATTTT. This sequence encodes CASSLGTGGGNTIYF.

The chain uses TRBV3-1 (or the pseudogene TRBV3-2) and TRBJ2-7, with TRBD2 matching 10 bases. J was trimmed by 5 bases and V by 4 bases; bases with no gene match: 8. The CDR3 length is 15 residues. In germline, CDR1 is LGHDT, CDR2 YNNKEL (reference sequence). The CDR3 here is CASSRGLAPADEQYF. Here the CDR3 DNA reads TGTGCCAGCAGCCGGGGACTAGCGCCGGCGGACGAGCAGTACTTC.

This chain joins TRBV19 and TRBJ2-7, with TRBD2 as a possible D gene (6 bases). CDR3 size: 15 residues. Germline V gives CDR1 LNHDA, CDR2 SQIVND (reference sequence). Trimming took 2 bases from V and 3 from J, leaving 14 bases between them. DNA for the CDR3: TGTGCCAGTAGTATATTCTCCGGGAGAAGCTACGAGCAGTACTTC. This translates into CASSIFSGRSYEQYF.

The rearrangement uses TRBV19 and TRBJ1-4, with D perhaps TRBD1 (5 bases). The ends were cut back, 1 base at V and 3 bases at J, with 6 bases in the middle. The CDR3 is made up of 14 amino acids. Germline V CDR1 and CDR2: LNHDA, SQIVND (reference sequence). The CDR3 loop reads CASSIGRANEKLFF. Here the CDR3 DNA reads TGTGCCAGTAGTATAGGCAGGGCTAATGAAAAACTGTTTTTT.

The genes are TRBV28 and TRBJ1-6; possibly TRBD1 for D (5 bases). The V end was cut by 7 bases, the J end by 8 bases, with 18 bases between. CDR1 is MDHEN and CDR2 is SYDVKM in the germline V gene. This CDR3 is built from 15 residues. DNA of the CDR3: TGTGCCAGCACCGGTTCTTGGGGGGTGCATTCACCCCTCCACTTT. Encoded protein: CASTGSWGVHSPLHF.

This clone was counted between two and nine times. The V gene is TRBV2, the J gene TRBJ1-3; a possible D gene is TRBD1 (5 bases). The CDR3 contains 15 residues. Germline assignment: CDR1 SNHLY and CDR2 FYNNEI. V lost 4 bases and J lost 4, with 14 bases in between. In DNA form, the CDR3 reads TGTGCCAGCAGTGTTTCTTTGAGACAGGGAAACACCATATATTTT. The encoded protein is CASSVSLRQGNTIYF.

This sequence joins TRBV19 and TRBJ1-5, with 7 bases identical to TRBD1. The germline CDR1 and CDR2 sequences are LNHDA and SQIVND (reference sequence). Losses at the gene ends were 3 bases for V and 6 bases for J; bases not matched to a gene: 8. The CDR3 is 15 amino acids. CDR3 protein: CASSINTGAIQPQHF. The DNA of the CDR3 is TGTGCCAGTAGTATTAACACAGGGGCGATTCAGCCCCAGCATTTT.

CDR3 loop: CASSPWGRYNEQFF. CDR3 DNA sequence: TGTGCCAGCAGCCCGTGGGGCCGGTACAATGAGCAGTTCTTC. V usage is TRBV11-2 and J usage is TRBJ2-1, with a weak D call TRBD1 (5 bases). Trimming shortened V by 5 bases and J by 4 bases, and 12 bases separated the two germline ends. CDR3 length: 14 amino acids. CDR1 SGHAT and CDR2 FQNNGV come from the germline V gene.

In its sample, this clone was seen once. V usage is TRBV27 and J usage is TRBJ1-5, with a weak D call TRBD1 (5 bases). V was cut by 2 bases and J by 6 bases, with 14 bases left in between. Per germline, CDR1 MNHEY and CDR2 SMNVEV (reference sequence). The CDR3 spans 15 residues. The CDR3 spells CASSLATPGRQPQHF. DNA of the CDR3: TGTGCCAGCAGTTTAGCGACCCCAGGGCGTCAGCCCCAGCATTTT.

This rearrangement joins TRBV29-1 to TRBJ2-3; D is perhaps TRBD1 (5 bases). Germline V gene sequence: CDR1 SQVTM, CDR2 ANQGSEA. The CDR3 runs 19 residues. The ends were cut back, 2 bases at V and 3 bases at J, with 27 bases in the middle. CDR3 bases: TGCAGCGTTGAAAAGATGGTTTTAGACTTCCCTCCAGGGACAGATACGCAGTATTTT. It encodes CSVEKMVLDFPPGTDTQYF.

This clone has only one observation. The chain links TRBV12-3 or TRBV12-4 to TRBJ1-2; D remains ambiguous. Trimming took off 6 bases at V and 8 bases at J, with 16 bases between the two ends. The CDR3 is 13 residues long. DNA of the CDR3: TGTGCCAGCAGCCCATCACGATCGGACGGCTACACCTTC. As protein: CASSPSRSDGYTF.

CDR3 loop: CASSLRRAAQELFF. DNA of the CDR3: TGTGCCAGCAGCCTTCGTAGGGCAGCCCAGGAGCTGTTTTTT. V gene TRBV6-5 combines with J gene TRBJ2-2; no reliable D call. Germline values: CDR1 MNHEY, CDR2 SVGAGI. The CDR3 is made up of 14 amino acids. V lost 6 bases, J lost 10 bases, and 18 bases lay in between.

The chain links TRBV5-1 to TRBJ2-3; D possibly corresponds to TRBD2 (6 bases). The CDR3 extends over 16 amino acids. Trimming took off 0 bases at V and 1 base at J, with 12 bases between the two ends. Germline CDR1 is SGHRS and CDR2 is YFSETQ. The CDR3 region is CASSLVGGTRTDTQYF. Written as DNA, the CDR3 is TGCGCCAGCAGCTTGGTGGGGGGAACCCGCACAGATACGCAGTATTTT.

The chain uses TRBV10-1 and TRBJ1-3, with D possibly TRBD1 on 5 matching bases. Trimming removed 0 bases at V and 1 base at J, with 13 bases between. The CDR3 sequence is 17 residues long. Germline values: CDR1 WNHNN, CDR2 SYGVQD (reference sequence). This CDR3 reads CASSESTRGASGNTIYF. The CDR3 DNA follows: TGCGCCAGCAGTGAGTCGACTCGCGGGGCGTCTGGAAACACCATATATTTT.

The table lists this clone with a count of one. The genes are TRBV11-2 and TRBJ1-2; D is possibly TRBD1 (6 bases). With 2 bases removed from V and 5 bases from J, the gap between germline ends came to 18 bases. CDR1 is SGHAT, CDR2 FQNNGV, per germline. The CDR3 is 16 residues long. CDR3 protein: CASSLLQGGGFYGYTF. Written as DNA, the CDR3 is TGTGCCAGCAGCTTACTACAGGGAGGGGGTTTTTATGGCTACACCTTC.

This chain uses TRBV5-4 with TRBJ2-2; weak D call: TRBD2 (6 bases). Germline V gives CDR1 SGHNT, CDR2 YYREEE (reference sequence). Trimming shortened V by 4 bases and J by 6 bases, and 19 bases separated the two germline ends. There are 16 residues in the CDR3. The CDR3 coding sequence is TGTGCCAGCAGCCGCGGGGTGGGGGGAACAGCCGGGGAGCTGTTTTTT. Translation: CASSRGVGGTAGELFF. Full variable domain (outside the CDR3, taken from reference TRBV5-4 and TRBJ2-2): ETGVTQSPTHLIKTRGQQVTLRCSSQSGHNTVSWYQQALGQGPQFIFQYYREEENGRGNFPPRFSGLQFPNYSSELNVNALELDDSALYLCASSRGVGGTAGELFFGEGSRLTVL.

The genes are TRBV5-8 and TRBJ1-4; D gene ambiguous. The CDR3 loop spans 14 amino acids. V lost 2 bases and J 0 bases, leaving 5 bases between the germline ends. The germline V gene encodes CDR1 SGHTS and CDR2 YDEGEE. CDR3 region: CASSFGSTNEKLFF. Here the CDR3 DNA reads TGTGCCAGCAGCTTTGGTTCAACTAATGAAAAACTGTTTTTT.

The chain carries TRBV11-1 and TRBJ2-2; 10 bases align to TRBD2. Trimming removed 0 bases from V and 6 bases from J; junction bases left unmatched: 7. The CDR3 is 17 amino acids. The V gene's germline CDR1 is SGHAT and CDR2 FQDESV (reference sequence). This CDR3 is CASSLAAAGGYSGELFF. The CDR3 DNA is TGTGCCAGCAGCTTAGCGGCAGCGGGGGGGTATTCCGGGGAGCTGTTTTTT.